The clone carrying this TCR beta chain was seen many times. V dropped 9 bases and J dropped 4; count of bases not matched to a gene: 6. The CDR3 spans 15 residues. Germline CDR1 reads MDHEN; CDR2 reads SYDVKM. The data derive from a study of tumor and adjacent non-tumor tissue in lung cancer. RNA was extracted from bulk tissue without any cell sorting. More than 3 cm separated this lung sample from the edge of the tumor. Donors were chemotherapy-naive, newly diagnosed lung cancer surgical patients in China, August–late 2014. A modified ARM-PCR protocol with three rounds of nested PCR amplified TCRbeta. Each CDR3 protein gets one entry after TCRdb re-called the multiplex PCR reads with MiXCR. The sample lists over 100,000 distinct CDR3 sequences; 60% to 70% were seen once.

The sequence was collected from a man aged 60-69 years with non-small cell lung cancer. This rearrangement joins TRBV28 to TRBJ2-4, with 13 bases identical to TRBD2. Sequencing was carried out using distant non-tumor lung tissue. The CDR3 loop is CASNSGLAGKNIQYF. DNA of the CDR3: TGTGCCAGTAACTCGGGACTAGCGGGAAAAAACATTCAGTACTTC.